This T cell receptor beta chain was documented in a study of T cells in Graves' hyperthyroidism and ophthalmopathy. The CDR3 consists of 11 residues. CDR1 SGHTA and CDR2 FQGNSA come from the germline V gene. Between the trimmed V and J ends, which lost 4 bases and 5 bases, there was a span of 6 bases. Amplification targeted TCR beta CDR3 regions from RNA transcripts. Researchers ran a first-round RT-PCR on the TCR CDR3 using the HTBI primer set. TCRdb fed the multiplex PCR reads into MiXCR, producing one record per CDR3 protein. Of a few hundred thousand distinct CDR3 sequences listed, approximately 14% are singletons. This clonotype appeared many times.

V and J are TRBV7-2 and TRBJ2-7; D is ambiguous. What was sequenced was blood. This sequence originates from a woman in her 30s with Graves' hyperthyroidism. The CDR3 DNA is TGTGCCAGCAGCTCCCGGAACGAGCAGTACTTC. Amino acid sequence: CASSSRNEQYF.